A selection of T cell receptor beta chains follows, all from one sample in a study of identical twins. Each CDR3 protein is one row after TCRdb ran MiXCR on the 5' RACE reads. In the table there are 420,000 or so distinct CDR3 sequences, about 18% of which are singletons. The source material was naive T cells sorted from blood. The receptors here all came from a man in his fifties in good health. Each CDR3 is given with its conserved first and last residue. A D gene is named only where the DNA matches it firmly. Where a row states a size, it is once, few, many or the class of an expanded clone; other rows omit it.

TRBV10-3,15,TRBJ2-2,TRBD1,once,CAIRPGQGWTGELFF,TGTGCCATCAGGCCGGGACAGGGTTGGACCGGGGAGCTGTTTTTT
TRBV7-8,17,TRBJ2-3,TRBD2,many,CASSPTSGDSSTDTQYF,TGTGCCAGCAGCCCGACTAGCGGGGACTCTAGCACAGATACGCAGTATTTT
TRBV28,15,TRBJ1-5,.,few,CASCILLGGNQPQHF,TGTGCCAGCTGTATCCTTTTGGGTGGCAATCAGCCCCAGCATTTT
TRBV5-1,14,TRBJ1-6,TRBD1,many,CASSFGQGNSPLHF,TGCGCCAGCAGTTTTGGACAGGGTAATTCACCCCTCCACTTT
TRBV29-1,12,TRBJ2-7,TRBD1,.,CSVETGGNEQYF,TGCAGCGTGGAGACAGGGGGCAACGAGCAGTACTTC
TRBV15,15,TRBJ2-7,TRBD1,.,CATSPYRDRELEQYF,TGTGCCACCAGCCCATACCGGGACAGGGAACTCGAGCAGTACTTC
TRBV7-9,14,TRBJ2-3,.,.,CASTQRTDTDTQYF,TGTGCCAGCACCCAGAGGACAGATACAGATACGCAGTATTTT
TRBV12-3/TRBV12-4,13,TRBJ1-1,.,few,CASSLDPKSEAFF,TGTGCCAGCAGTTTAGACCCTAAGTCTGAAGCTTTCTTT
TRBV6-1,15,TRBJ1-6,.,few,CASSELDRHNSPLHF,TGTGCCAGCAGTGAGCTCGACAGGCACAATTCACCCCTCCACTTT
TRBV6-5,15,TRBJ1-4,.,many,CASSYYGIANEKLFF,TGTGCCAGCAGTTACTATGGGATTGCTAATGAAAAACTGTTTTTT
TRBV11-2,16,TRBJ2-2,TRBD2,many,CASSPRRGRGTGELFF,TGTGCCAGCAGCCCCCGGCGCGGGAGGGGCACCGGGGAGCTGTTTTTT
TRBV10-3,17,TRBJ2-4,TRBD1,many,CAISTGTGGVAKNIQYF,TGTGCCATCAGCACCGGGACAGGGGGCGTAGCCAAAAACATTCAGTACTTC
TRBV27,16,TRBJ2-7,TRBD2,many,CASSPIAGSSPYEQYF,TGTGCCAGCAGCCCTATAGCGGGGAGTTCCCCCTACGAGCAGTACTTC
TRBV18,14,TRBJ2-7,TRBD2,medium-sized,CASSPIAGGGEQYF,TGTGCCAGCTCACCTATAGCGGGGGGCGGCGAGCAGTACTTC
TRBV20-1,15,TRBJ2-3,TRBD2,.,CSATLGLVSTDTQYF,TGCAGTGCTACATTGGGACTAGTAAGCACAGATACGCAGTATTTT
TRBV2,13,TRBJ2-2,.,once,CASEIWGTGELFF,TGTGCCAGTGAGATCTGGGGGACCGGGGAGCTGTTTTTT
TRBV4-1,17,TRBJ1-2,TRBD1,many,CASSQGGQGGAGYGYTF,TGCGCCAGCAGCCAAGGCGGACAGGGAGGAGCAGGTTATGGCTACACCTTC
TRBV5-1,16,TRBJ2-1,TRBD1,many,CASSLLPQGAYNEQFF,TGCGCCAGCAGCTTGCTTCCCCAGGGGGCCTACAATGAGCAGTTCTTC
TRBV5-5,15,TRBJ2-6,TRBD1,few,CASIKGAPGANVLTF,TGTGCCAGCATAAAGGGGGCGCCTGGGGCCAACGTCCTGACTTTC
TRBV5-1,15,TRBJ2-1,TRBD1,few,CASSTAGQGANEQFF,TGCGCCAGCAGCACCGCGGGACAGGGGGCTAATGAGCAGTTCTTC
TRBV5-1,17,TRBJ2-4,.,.,CASSFRSAGQRENIQYF,TGCGCCAGCAGCTTCAGATCTGCGGGACAGCGGGAAAACATTCAGTACTTC
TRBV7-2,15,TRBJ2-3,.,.,CASSLMKASTDTQYF,TGTGCCAGCAGCTTAATGAAAGCTAGCACAGATACGCAGTATTTT
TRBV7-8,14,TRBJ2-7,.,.,CASSPRQGGREQYF,TGTGCCAGCAGCCCCCGACAGGGAGGAAGGGAGCAGTACTTC
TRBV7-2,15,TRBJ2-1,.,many,CASSPYKSSYNEQFF,TGTGCCAGCAGCCCTTACAAGAGCTCCTACAATGAGCAGTTCTTC
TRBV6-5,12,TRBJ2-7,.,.,CASSPGVGEQYF,TGTGCCAGCAGTCCAGGGGTTGGCGAGCAGTACTTC
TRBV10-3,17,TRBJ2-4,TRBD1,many,CAISDRDRGQILNIQYF,TGTGCCATCAGTGACCGGGACAGGGGGCAAATCCTAAACATTCAGTACTTC
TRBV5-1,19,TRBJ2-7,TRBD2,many,CASSPGTSGRAFAAYEQYF,TGCGCCAGCAGCCCAGGGACTAGCGGGAGGGCCTTTGCCGCCTACGAGCAGTACTTC
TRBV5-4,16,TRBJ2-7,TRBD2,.,CASSPTRLAENYEQYF,TGTGCCAGCAGTCCCACTCGACTAGCGGAGAACTACGAGCAGTACTTC
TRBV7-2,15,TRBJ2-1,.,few,CASSSAMNSYNEQFF,TGTGCCAGCAGCTCCGCAATGAACTCCTACAATGAGCAGTTCTTC
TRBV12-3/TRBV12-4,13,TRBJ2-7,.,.,CASRLTGSYEQYF,TGTGCCAGCAGGTTGACAGGATCCTACGAGCAGTACTTC
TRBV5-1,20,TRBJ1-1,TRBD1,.,CASSFHWKAGQGRWNTEAFF,TGCGCCAGCAGCTTTCACTGGAAGGCGGGACAGGGTCGATGGAACACTGAAGCTTTCTTT
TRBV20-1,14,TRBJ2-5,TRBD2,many,CSARLAGSQETQYF,TGCAGTGCAAGACTAGCGGGTAGTCAAGAGACCCAGTACTTC
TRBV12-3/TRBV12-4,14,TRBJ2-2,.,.,CASVEGPNTGELFF,TGTGCCAGCGTCGAGGGACCGAACACCGGGGAGCTGTTTTTT
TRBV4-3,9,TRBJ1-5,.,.,CASSPPLGF,TGCGCCAGCAGTCCCCCTCTAGGATTT
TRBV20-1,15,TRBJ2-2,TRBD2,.,CSASRTSGDVGELFF,TGCAGTGCCAGCCGGACTAGCGGGGACGTCGGGGAGCTGTTTTTT
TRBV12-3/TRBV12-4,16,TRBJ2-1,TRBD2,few,CASSLKTSGGAYEQFF,TGTGCCAGCAGTTTAAAAACTAGCGGGGGGGCGTATGAGCAGTTCTTC
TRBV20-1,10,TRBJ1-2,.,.,CSPRGGGYTF,TGCAGTCCCCGTGGCGGTGGCTACACCTTC
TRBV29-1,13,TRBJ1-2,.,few,CSVDTGARYGYTF,TGCAGCGTTGATACGGGGGCCCGATATGGCTACACCTTC
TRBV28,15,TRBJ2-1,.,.,CASSLSVAPRGEQFF,TGTGCCAGCAGTTTATCCGTCGCACCCCGTGGTGAGCAGTTCTTC
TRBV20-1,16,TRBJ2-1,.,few,CSARDLLAYSYNEQFF,TGCAGTGCTAGAGATCTCCTAGCGTATTCCTACAATGAGCAGTTCTTC
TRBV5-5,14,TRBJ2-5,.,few,CASSLWRSQETQYF,TGTGCCAGCAGCTTGTGGAGGTCCCAAGAGACCCAGTACTTC
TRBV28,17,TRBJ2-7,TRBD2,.,CASSLVLSSGGSGEQYF,TGTGCCAGCAGTTTAGTTCTGAGTAGCGGGGGGTCGGGGGAGCAGTACTTC
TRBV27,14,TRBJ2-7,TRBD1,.,CASSPRTGIHEQYF,TGTGCCAGCAGTCCTCGGACAGGGATACACGAGCAGTACTTC
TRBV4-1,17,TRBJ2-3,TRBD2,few,CASSQTGLAGGRDTQYF,TGCGCCAGCAGCCAGACGGGACTAGCGGGGGGCCGAGATACGCAGTATTTT
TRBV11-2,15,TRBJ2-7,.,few,CASSLDAGISYEQYF,TGTGCCAGCAGCTTAGACGCAGGGATCTCCTACGAGCAGTACTTC
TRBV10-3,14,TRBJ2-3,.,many,CAISLAASTDTQYF,TGTGCCATCAGTCTAGCAGCTAGCACAGATACGCAGTATTTT
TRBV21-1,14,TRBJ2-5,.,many,CASSKWGTVKTQYF,TGTGCCAGCAGCAAATGGGGGACAGTGAAGACCCAGTACTTC
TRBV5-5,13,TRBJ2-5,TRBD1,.,CASSPGQGETRYF,TGTGCCAGCAGCCCGGGACAGGGGGAGACCCGGTACTTC
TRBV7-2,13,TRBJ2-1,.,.,CASSLSGTLAAVF,TGTGCCAGCAGCTTGTCCGGGACCCTCGCGGCTGTCTTC
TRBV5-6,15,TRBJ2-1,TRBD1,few,CASTISGQGEDEQFF,TGTGCCAGCACCATCTCCGGACAGGGGGAGGATGAGCAGTTCTTC
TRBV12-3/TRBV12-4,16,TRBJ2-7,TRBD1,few,CASSLGSGTGFYEQYF,TGTGCCAGCAGTTTAGGATCCGGGACAGGGTTTTACGAGCAGTACTTC
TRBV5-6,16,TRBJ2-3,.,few,CASSGWVGGRTDTQYF,TGTGCCAGCAGCGGCTGGGTTGGGGGCCGCACAGATACGCAGTATTTT
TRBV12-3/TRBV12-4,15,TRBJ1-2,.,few,CASSQTRGPGYGYTF,TGTGCCAGCAGCCAAACCCGGGGGCCTGGCTATGGCTACACCTTC
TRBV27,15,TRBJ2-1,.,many,CASSPRGPNYNEQFF,TGTGCCAGCAGCCCCCGGGGTCCCAATTACAATGAGCAGTTCTTC